The rows below give T cell receptor beta chains drawn from one sample of a study of T cells in Graves' hyperthyroidism and ophthalmopathy. TCRdb itself ran the multiplex PCR reads through MiXCR, one entry per CDR3 protein. The repertoire includes approximately 530,000 distinct CDR3 sequences, just under 20% of them detected once, and approximately 50% sits in the top ten. The sample taken for sequencing was blood. The source of these receptors is a man aged 35 to 55 with Graves' ophthalmopathy. CDR3s include the opening cysteine and the closing phenylalanine or tryptophan. The D gene is left open where the match is weak. A clone size is listed for some rows: how often the clone was seen (once, few, many), or a class if it is expanded.

v_gene,d_gene,abundance,j_gene,CDR3aa,CDR3nt
TRBV6-1,.,few,TRBJ1-1,CASSRPTGKYAEAFF,TGTGCCAGCAGTCGCCCTACAGGGAAATACGCTGAAGCTTTCTTT
TRBV7-8,TRBD2,.,TRBJ2-3,CASSFSITSGGTDTQYF,TGTGCCAGCAGCTTCTCCATTACTAGCGGGGGCACAGATACGCAGTATTTT
TRBV14,TRBD1,.,TRBJ1-6,CASSQTGASNSPLHF,TGTGCCAGCAGCCAAACAGGGGCAAGTAATTCACCCCTCCACTTT
TRBV2,.,.,TRBJ1-4,CASSYRPRAAEKLFF,TGTGCCAGCAGTTATAGACCCCGTGCGGCCGAAAAACTGTTTTTT
TRBV7-3,.,.,TRBJ2-1,CASSFGTAAYNEQFF,TGTGCCAGCAGCTTTGGGACGGCCGCCTACAATGAGCAGTTCTTC
TRBV27,TRBD1,few,TRBJ1-2,CASSLSPTGFYGYTF,TGTGCCAGCAGTTTATCACCGACAGGGTTCTATGGCTACACCTTC
TRBV7-9,.,few,TRBJ2-7,CASSLAYNSYEQYF,TGTGCCAGCAGCTTAGCGTACAATTCCTACGAGCAGTACTTC
TRBV6-2/TRBV6-3,.,few,TRBJ2-4,CASSYSENIQYF,TGTGCCAGCAGTTACTCCGAAAACATTCAGTACTTC
TRBV19,TRBD1,.,TRBJ2-1,CASSIVGQGVDNEQFF,TGTGCCAGTAGTATAGTAGGCCAGGGGGTAGACAATGAGCAGTTCTTC
TRBV27,.,once,TRBJ1-6,CASSSQRRSSYNSPLHF,TGTGCCAGCAGTTCCCAACGGAGGAGCTCCTATAATTCACCCCTCCACTTT
TRBV15,TRBD1,once,TRBJ1-1,CATSRDRAGQFEAFF,TGTGCCACCAGCAGAGATAGGGCGGGACAGTTTGAAGCTTTCTTT
TRBV2,.,.,TRBJ1-2,CASSEAGEGDPQGYTF,TGTGCCAGCAGTGAAGCGGGGGAGGGGGACCCGCAGGGCTACACCTTC
TRBV2,.,many,TRBJ2-1,CASILSQALSYNEQFF,TGTGCCAGCATTTTATCACAGGCCCTCTCCTACAATGAGCAGTTCTTC
TRBV7-8,.,many,TRBJ2-7,CASSLESQTYEQYF,TGTGCCAGCAGCTTAGAATCGCAAACCTACGAGCAGTACTTC
TRBV9,.,.,TRBJ1-5,CASSVGPDRQPQHF,TGTGCCAGCAGCGTAGGTCCAGACCGTCAGCCCCAGCATTTT
TRBV6-1,.,.,TRBJ2-4,CASSGILWDILGGKNIQYF,TGTGCCAGCAGTGGAATTTTGTGGGACATTCTGGGGGGCAAAAACATTCAGTACTTC
TRBV27,.,few,TRBJ2-3,CASSLRGQPLGTDTQYF,TGTGCCAGCAGTTTACGAGGACAGCCTCTTGGCACAGATACGCAGTATTTT